These 5 T cell receptor beta chains share one sample of origin, sequenced in a study of blood T cells in healthy people across ages. Using a J-beta primer mix together with a sample-barcoded 5' primer, a second PCR was run for about 6 to 12 cycles. TCRdb processed the 5' RACE reads anew with MiXCR; each CDR3 protein has one entry. The sample shows approximately 1.5 million distinct CDR3 sequences, approximately 32% of them seen only once. The material sequenced was blood. The source of these receptors is a woman in her twenties or thirties in good health.

The sample holds one count of this clonotype. V and J are TRBV5-1 and TRBJ1-1; D perhaps matches TRBD1 (6 bases). Germline V gives CDR1 SGHRS, CDR2 YFSETQ. V was cut by 0 bases and J by 4 bases, with 16 bases left in between. This CDR3 has 16 residues. DNA of the CDR3: TGCGCCAGCAGCTTGGAAACGGGCAGGGGAGGCACTGAAGCTTTCTTT. It yields the protein CASSLETGRGGTEAFF.

This clonotype was counted only a few times. The chain joins TRBV7-9 to TRBJ1-1; D remains unclear. The CDR3 contains 14 residues. Trimming stripped 5 bases from V and 3 bases from J, with 13 bases between. Germline assignment: CDR1 SEHNR and CDR2 FQNEAQ (reference sequence). This chain's CDR3 is CASSPFDPYTEAFF. The CDR3 nucleotides are TGTGCCAGCAGCCCATTTGACCCGTACACTGAAGCTTTCTTT.

The genes are TRBV5-1 and TRBJ1-6; TRBD1 matches at 11 bases. The CDR3 has 18 residues. V was pared by 3 bases and J by 4 bases, with 9 bases of the junction left unmatched. CDR1 is SGHRS and CDR2 is YFSETQ in the germline V gene. In DNA form, the CDR3 reads TGCGCCAGCAGCTCCGAGCCGGGACAGGGGGGATATAATTCACCCCTCCACTTT. Amino acids: CASSSEPGQGGYNSPLHF.

This clonotype was observed a handful of times. The chain combines TRBV28 with TRBJ2-7; 9 bases are shared with TRBD1. The germline gives CDR1 MDHEN, CDR2 SYDVKM. The CDR3 covers 15 residues. V was clipped by 6 bases and J by 7 bases; unmatched bases: 13. Here the CDR3 DNA reads TGTGCCAGCAGATTCACAGGGGGCGCTACCACGGAGCAGTACTTC. Translated: CASRFTGGATTEQYF.

The genes are TRBV5-1 and TRBJ1-2; maybe TRBD1 (6 bases). Germline CDR1 is SGHRS and CDR2 is YFSETQ. Trimming removed 0 bases from V and 8 bases from J, with 14 bases in between. The CDR3 spans 14 residues. CDR3 bases: TGCGCCAGCAGCTTGGACAACGGGGGGCGGGGCTACACCTTC. Translated: CASSLDNGGRGYTF. The full variable domain, rest sourced from reference TRBV5-1 and TRBJ1-2, is KAGVTQTPRYLIKTRGQQVTLSCSPISGHRSVSWYQQTPGQGLQFLFEYFSETQRNKGNFPGRFSGRQFSNSRSEMNVSTLELGDSALYLCASSLDNGGRGYTFGSGTRLTVV.